This TCR beta chain was found in a study of shared T cell receptors in the human thymus. Sequencing used immunoSEQ multiplex PCR; TCRdb keeps in-frame clones, though not all of them. The sample holds roughly 410,000 clones, roughly 94% seen once. This TCR was recovered from a human donor. Input material: thymocytes.

CDR3 in amino acids: CASSEWSSGGYEQYF. CDR3 bases: TGTGCCAGCAGTGAATGGTCTAGCGGGGGCTACGAGCAGTACTTC. V gene TRBV6-1 combines with J gene TRBJ2-7; 10 bases map to TRBD2. V was pared by 2 bases and J by 3 bases, with 4 bases of the junction left unmatched. CDR1 is MNHNS, CDR2 SASEGT, per germline. The CDR3 covers 15 residues.